The subject of this entry is one TCR beta chain. These data originate in a study of blood T cell repertoires in COVID-19. V was pared by 6 bases and J by 3 bases, with 4 bases of the junction left unmatched. Per the germline V gene, CDR1 is ENHRY and CDR2 is SYGVKD. The CDR3 is made up of 14 amino acids. Profiled with immunoSEQ multiplex PCR; TCRdb holds only in-frame clones, not every one. The sample shows roughly 150,000 clones, around nine tenths of them seen only once. The V gene is TRBV10-3, the J gene TRBJ1-3, with 8 bases identical to TRBD1. The receptor was isolated from a man aged 45 to 65 who had recovered from COVID-19. The sequenced sample consisted of peripheral blood. The DNA for the CDR3 is TGTGCCATCAGCGGGACAGGCAATGGAAACACCATATATTTT. Translated: CAISGTGNGNTIYF.